This paragraph covers one T cell receptor beta chain sequence. Its antigen is still unknown. This CDR3 is 14 amino acids long. V lost 6 bases to trimming and J lost 0 bases, with 14 bases between them. From germline, CDR1 is DFQATT and CDR2 SNEGSKA (reference sequence). Diagnostic assessment was based on clinical symptoms, serum thyroxine and TRAb, thyroid ultrasound and orbital computed tomography. PBMCs stemmed from about 9.7 ml fresh peripheral blood. The entry originates in a study of T cells in Graves' hyperthyroidism and ophthalmopathy. As for the study in general: Peripheral blood was taken when the disease was first diagnosed, before any treatment began.

Researchers amplified the TCR beta CDR3 regions from RNA transcripts. The TCR CDR3 was amplified in a first-round RT-PCR using the HTBI primer set. TCRdb independently ran MiXCR on the multiplex PCR reads; one entry per CDR3 protein. The sample has about 840,000 distinct CDR3 sequences, around 38% seen once. Regarding the study as a whole: The model's output predicted ophthalmopathy at a median of about 6.5 months prior to onset.

This sequence originates from a man between 18 and 35 years old with Graves' hyperthyroidism. Sequencing input: blood. This rearrangement joins TRBV20-1 to TRBJ1-2; perhaps TRBD1 as D (5 bases). CDR3 region: CSAPQRGTNYGYTF. CDR3 in DNA: TGCAGTGCCCCGCAGCGGGGGACTAACTATGGCTACACCTTC.